Listed here are 9 T cell receptor beta chains from one sample, sequenced in a study of somatic mutations in cytotoxic T cells in rheumatoid arthritis. This table comes from immunoSEQ multiplex PCR, and its TCRdb copy is limited to in-frame clones, with some not included. Of 13,000 to 15,000 clones in the sample, over 70% were seen once. Specimen: CD8+ T cells sorted from blood. These receptors were obtained from an adult with rheumatoid arthritis.

This rearrangement joins TRBV2 to TRBJ1-2; 7 bases align to TRBD1. Germline CDR1 is SNHLY and CDR2 is FYNNEI. The CDR3 length is 13 residues. J gave up 6 bases and V 8 bases, and 9 bases lay outside the gene matches. The CDR3 here is CASVDRVTDGYTF. In nucleotides, the CDR3 is TGTGCCAGCGTTGACAGGGTGACGGATGGCTACACCTTC.

The J gene is TRBJ2-3, the V gene TRBV5-1, with D unclear. The CDR3 runs 16 residues. The germline V gene encodes CDR1 SGHRS and CDR2 YFSETQ. Trimming took 0 bases from V and 2 from J, leaving 13 bases between them. In DNA, the CDR3 is TGCGCCAGCAGCTTGGGGGCTTCCCAAGCCACAGATACGCAGTATTTT. This codes for CASSLGASQATDTQYF.

The J gene is TRBJ1-5, the V gene TRBV19, with 8 positions matching TRBD1. Germline V CDR1 and CDR2: LNHDA, SQIVND (reference sequence). The CDR3 extends over 13 amino acids. The trim removed 3 bases at V and 6 bases at J, leaving 1 base unmatched. The CDR3 DNA reads as TGTGCCAGTAGTATGCAGGGGGCTCAGCCCCAGCATTTT. Protein: CASSMQGAQPQHF.

CDR3 DNA: TGTGCCAGCAGTTCCTTAGACAGGGTAGAAATCACTGAAGCTTTCTTT. It codes for CASSSLDRVEITEAFF. The genes are TRBV6-5 and TRBJ1-1; 7 bases line up with TRBD1. V lost 4 bases and J lost 4; bases outside the gene matches: 12. This CDR3 has 16 residues. CDR1 and CDR2 from the germline V gene are MNHEY and SVGAGI.

This chain connects TRBV27 to TRBJ1-2, with D unresolved. The V gene's germline CDR1 is MNHEY and CDR2 SMNVEV (reference sequence). CDR3 length: 15 amino acids. V lost 0 bases, J lost 4 bases, and 12 bases lay in between. The CDR3 is CASSLSYGDGYGYTF. The DNA of the CDR3 is TGTGCCAGCAGTTTATCGTACGGGGATGGCTATGGCTACACCTTC.

This chain uses TRBV5-6 with TRBJ2-7, with D unresolved. The CDR3 covers 13 residues. Trimming removed 4 bases from V and 2 bases from J, with 10 bases in between. The germline V gene has CDR1 SGHDT and CDR2 YYEEEE. In DNA form, the CDR3 reads TGTGCCAGCAGCCCCAGTATGCCCTACGAGCAGTACTTC. Translating it yields CASSPSMPYEQYF.

The gene calls are TRBV2 and TRBJ1-2; tentatively, D is TRBD1 (5 bases). The length of the CDR3 is 11 residues. Germline CDR1 and CDR2: SNHLY and FYNNEI. V dropped 6 bases and J dropped 7 bases, with 9 bases sitting between them. The CDR3 here is CASRPGSGYTF. For the CDR3, the DNA is TGTGCCAGCAGGCCAGGGTCTGGCTACACCTTC.

This rearrangement joins TRBV4-1 to TRBJ2-5; possibly TRBD1 for D (6 bases). Germline values: CDR1 MGHRA, CDR2 YSYEKL. CDR3 size: 15 residues. Trimming shortened V by 4 bases and J by 2 bases, and 14 bases separated the two germline ends. The CDR3 DNA sequence: TGCGCCAGCAGCCCACGCGACAGGTATCAAGAGACCCAGTACTTC. Translation: CASSPRDRYQETQYF.

The rearrangement joins TRBV27 to TRBJ1-6; D is undetermined. The CDR3 spans 13 residues. Germline values: CDR1 MNHEY, CDR2 SMNVEV (reference sequence). The V and J ends lost 3 bases and 6 bases respectively, with 6 bases between them. As DNA, the CDR3 is TGTGCCAGCAGTTTGGCAGTTAATTCACCCCTCCACTTT. It encodes CASSLAVNSPLHF.